The following is a T cell receptor beta chain sequence with its context. Its antigen is not yet known. Base qualities are not recorded, but no much larger clone differs from it by a single base. The sample belongs to a study of blood T cell repertoires in COVID-19 (dated by TCRdb to about 2020). In the study overall: The collaborator samples originated in the United States, Italy and Spain and spanned the acute and convalescent phases of COVID-19. The prospective study material was composed of cDNA or gDNA derived from T cells, B-cell-depleted T cells, or PBMCs. Subjects who had been exposed to COVID-19, were actively infected with it, or had recovered from it provided the deeply sampled blood TCRbeta repertoires that made up the dataset. The repertoires were released in a freely available public database meant as a resource for research on the immune response to SARS-CoV-2. Samples came from the ongoing ImmuneRACE study (first 160 participants) plus 1,254 subjects from 6 global collaborators. A de-identified subject ID, COVID-19 status, age in years and sex were almost always included in the sample metadata. Where HLA class I and class II types were available, the types were taken from metadata supplied by the sample provider, not from assay-based typing. Paper-wide results and their limitations: How much clinical and demographic metadata was included differed by source and by participant, and the metadata was provided uncurated.

TCRbeta CDR3 regions were amplified from genomic DNA by means of the immunoSEQ Assay, a bias-controlled multiplex PCR. On the study's bioinformatics: Nucleated cell counts per sample were estimated from amplification of reference gene primers within the assay. To quantify the absolute abundance of each unique TCRbeta CDR3 rearrangement, sequence reads were collapsed and filtered. For each sample, productive Simpson clonality was calculated as the square root of Simpson's diversity index across productive rearrangements. In its TCRdb copy, this immuneACCESS table keeps in-frame sequences only and misses some clones. Where compared with another copy, unresolved V genes explain less than half of these, and the others have no known cause. The V and J calls and the clone size are those of that table, but D and trimming were determined from the DNA. This sample is represented by about 170,000 clones; around 85% of them were singletons. Of the sample, over 3% is held by the ten largest clones.

Collaborating institutions collected whole blood in K2EDTA tubes following their own protocols. For TCRbeta analysis, collaborator samples were shipped as frozen whole blood, as isolated PBMCs, or as DNA extracted from either sample type. The junction shows trimming of 3 bases on V and 6 bases on J, and the gene matches do not reach 5 bases of it. CDR1 and CDR2 are drawn from the germline V gene: SGDLS, YYNGEE. From its cysteine to its phenylalanine, the CDR3 spans 15 amino acids. Kept here is only the CDR3 DNA, which spans 45 bases and is read in frame from base 1. This TCR came from a human donor with acute or convalescent COVID-19. The donor label of this sample is uncertain. The sequenced material came from peripheral blood. The chain uses TRBV9 and TRBJ1-6, with 8 junctional bases fitting TRBD1. At the DNA level, the sequence is TGTGCCAGCAGCGCCTTAACAGGGGGTAATTCACCCCTCCACTTT. This codes for CASSALTGGNSPLHF. Here the CDR3 is joined to the reference TRBV9 and TRBJ1-6 genes, and the full variable domain is: DSGVTQTPKHLITATGQRVTLRCSPRSGDLSVYWYQQSLDQGLQFLIQYYNGEERAKGNILERFSAQQFPDLHSELNLSSLELGDSALYFCASSALTGGNSPLHFGNGTRLTVT.